This entry concerns a single TCR beta chain. This clone is categorized as large (0.1 to 1%). The input lacks base qualities; no much larger clone sits a single base away. This sample stems from a study of CD8 T cells in acute hepatitis C reinfection (TCRdb year 2021). About the full investigation: This study examined the TCRbeta repertoire of CD8+ T cells that recognize the HCV NS3-1073 epitope, both during acute infection and after viral clearance. Paired acute and follow-up samples were contributed by four spontaneous resolvers. From 4 spontaneous resolvers and roughly 6 chronically infected subjects, acute samples were collected within 168 days of the estimated infection date.

Reading the label with the study, this specimen's time point is: acute HCV infection, within 168 days of estimated infection date. The sequenced cells were not expanded in vitro beforehand; instead, HCV-specific TCR repertoires were characterized directly ex vivo. Enrolled in the Montreal Hepatitis C Cohort (HEPCO) in Canada, the donors were people who inject drugs, and these donors were followed every 3 months. A positive HCV RNA or antibody test that followed a negative test within the previous 24 weeks was the definition used for acute primary HCV infection. A PE-labeled tetramer loaded with the NS3 peptide spanning residues 1073-1081 was used to stain HCV-specific cells. Antibodies against CD3, CD8 and CD45RO were used for surface staining, and dead cells were excluded with an aqua fixable dye. The cohort additionally had 6 subjects who developed chronic infection, which was defined as HCV RNA positivity at 24 weeks. Negative selection by means of the MACS CD8+ T cell Isolation Kit yielded CD8+ T cells from peripheral blood mononuclear cells recovered from cryopreservation by thawing. Sorting of the cells was done on a BD FACSAria II cell sorter.

Results and caveats for the whole study, not just this receptor: All groups showed preferential use of the TRBV04 and TRBV06 gene families, a pattern that overrepresentation in the naive pool did not explain. NS3-1073 specific repertoires were highly diverse, with no significant diversity differences between acute resolver, follow-up resolver and acute chronic samples. NS3-1073 specific cells were too rare to sort in chronically infected subjects, so no follow-up repertoires exist for those subjects. Regardless of outcome, about 12 public clonotypes were found, and one public clonotype used V04-02/J02-02. Because bulk sequencing covered only the TCRbeta chain, the alphabeta pairing of public clonotypes could not be determined. CDR3 sequences shared with other epitopes were rarely observed, and exact matching may have been limited by differing sequencing approaches.

The germline V gene yields SGHDT for CDR1 and YYEEEE for CDR2. The CDR3 contains 13 residues, cysteine and phenylalanine counted. Only CDR3 DNA is held: 39 bases, read in frame from base 1. The V end loses 4 bases and the J end loses 5 bases, and a stretch of 12 bases separates them. The FACS-sorted cells had their genomic DNA extracted, and the commercial immunoSEQ service was used to sequence the TCRbeta chains. The original methods were these. ImmunoSEQ Analyzer software v3.0 and R v3.5.1 were used to analyze the repertoire data. Only productive rearrangements were analyzed, because any sequences with stop codons or out-of-frame rearrangements were filtered out. Simpson diversity, Shannon entropy, CDR3 length and nucleotide addition metrics were supplied by the sequencing provider. Based on frequency, clonotypes were placed into dominant, sub-dominant, low or lowest abundance groups, and clonotypes under 0.1% were left out of most analyses. Any CDR3 amino acid clonotype present in at least two subjects at a cumulative frequency of at least 0.5% was labeled public. TCRdb took over this immuneACCESS table, retaining in-frame rearrangements with V and J assigned. Such tables are incomplete; in checked studies, under half of the missing clones stem from an unresolved V gene, and the remainder is unexplained. V and J calls and clone size follow that table, whereas D and trimming were derived from the DNA. The sample records fewer than 550 clones, around half of which are singletons. The ten largest clones take up about half of the sample.

The chain is encoded by TRBV5-6 joined to TRBJ1-1, and the D gene may be TRBD1, 6 bases matching. The TCR was taken from a man aged 25-45 years with chronic hepatitis C. Sequenced here: HCV NS3-1073 tetramer-sorted CD8+ T cells from PBMCs, sampled during acute infection. The cell subset or site label corresponds to: FACS-sorted NS3-1073 tetramer+ CD8+ T cells. The DNA sequence is as follows: TGTGCCAGCAGCCCGGGGGCGGGGACTGAAGCTTTCTTT. This yields the protein CASSPGAGTEAFF.